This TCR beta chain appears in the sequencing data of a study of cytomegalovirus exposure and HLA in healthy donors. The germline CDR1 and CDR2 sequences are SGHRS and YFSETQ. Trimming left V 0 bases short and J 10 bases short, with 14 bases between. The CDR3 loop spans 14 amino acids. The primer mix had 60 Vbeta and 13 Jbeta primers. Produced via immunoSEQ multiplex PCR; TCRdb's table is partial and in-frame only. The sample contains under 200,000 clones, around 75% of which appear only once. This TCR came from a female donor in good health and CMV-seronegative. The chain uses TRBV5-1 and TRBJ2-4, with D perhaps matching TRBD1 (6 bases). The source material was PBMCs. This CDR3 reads CASSLDRALGIQYF. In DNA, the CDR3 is TGCGCCAGCAGCTTGGACAGGGCTTTAGGAATTCAGTACTTC.